One sample yielded the 32 T cell receptor beta chains listed below, sequenced in a study of regulatory and conventional T cells in RAG deficiency. Assay used: immunoSEQ multiplex PCR; TCRdb lists only in-frame clones, some missing. The sample contains some 30,000 clones, more than 80% of which appear only once. Separately, the same data were catalogued under a study of regulatory T cells. This second study notes: The primer mix had 52 TRBV and 13 TRBJ primers.

Input material: CD8+ T cells sorted from blood. These receptor sequences come from a human donor in good health.

This chain links TRBV15 with TRBJ1-1, with D unresolved. This CDR3 has 11 residues. Per germline, CDR1 LNHNV and CDR2 YYDKDF (reference sequence). The ends were cut back, 8 bases at V and 1 base at J, with 5 bases in the middle. The CDR3 DNA reads TGTGCCACCCGGGGGAACACTGAAGCTTTCTTT. Translation gives CATRGNTEAFF. Using reference TRBV15 and TRBJ1-1 for the parts outside the CDR3, the full variable domain is DAMVIQNPRYQVTQFGKPVTLSCSQTLNHNVMYWYQQKSSQAPKLLFHYYDKDFNNEADTPDNFQSRRPNTSFCFLDIRSPGLGDTAMYLCATRGNTEAFFGQGTRLTVV.

The rearrangement uses TRBV9 and TRBJ2-3, with no clear D. The length of the CDR3 is 16 residues. CDR1 is SGDLS and CDR2 is YYNGEE in the germline V gene. Deletions cut 4 bases from V and 4 bases from J, with 19 bases between. CDR3: CASSPHGAPASDTQYF. CDR3 DNA: TGTGCCAGCAGCCCCCACGGAGCCCCGGCCTCAGATACGCAGTATTTT.

The rearrangement uses TRBV7-8 and TRBJ2-1; D may be TRBD1 or TRBD2 (5 bases each). Trimming cost V 1 base and J 2 bases, with 12 bases left between them. Germline V gene sequence: CDR1 SGHVS, CDR2 FQNEAQ. This CDR3 contains 16 residues. The CDR3 nucleotides read TGTGCCAGCAGCTTAGGAGGGGACGAAACCTACAATGAGCAGTTCTTC. It codes for CASSLGGDETYNEQFF.

The chain couples TRBV4-1 to TRBJ1-5; TRBD1 matches 12 bases. The ends lost 0 bases at V and 2 bases at J; junction bases unmatched: 5. Germline values: CDR1 MGHRA, CDR2 YSYEKL. The CDR3 covers 18 residues. This CDR3 is CASSQEGTGGLGNQPQHF. As DNA, the CDR3 is TGCGCCAGCAGCCAAGAGGGGACAGGGGGCTTGGGCAATCAGCCCCAGCATTTT.

J is TRBJ2-7 and V is TRBV13; TRBD2 might be the D (6 bases). V was clipped by 5 bases and J by 7 bases, with 9 bases between them. The CDR3 runs to 11 residues. The germline gives CDR1 PRHDT, CDR2 FYEKMQ (reference sequence). The CDR3 nucleotides read TGTGCCAGCAGCCCCGGAGGGGAGCAGTACTTC. Encoded protein: CASSPGGEQYF.

The V and J genes are TRBV5-1 and TRBJ1-2, with TRBD1 as a possible D gene (5 bases). The CDR3 runs to 13 residues. Germline-derived CDR1 and CDR2 are SGHRS and YFSETQ. V lost 2 bases and J 8 bases, leaving 13 bases between the germline ends. The CDR3 sequence: CASSLGEGRGYTF. The CDR3 DNA sequence: TGCGCCAGCAGCTTAGGGGAGGGAAGGGGCTACACCTTC. Drawing the rest from reference TRBV5-1 and TRBJ1-2, the complete variable domain is KAGVTQTPRYLIKTRGQQVTLSCSPISGHRSVSWYQQTPGQGLQFLFEYFSETQRNKGNFPGRFSGRQFSNSRSEMNVSTLELGDSALYLCASSLGEGRGYTFGSGTRLTVV.

This rearrangement joins TRBV10-1 to TRBJ2-3; D might be TRBD1 or TRBD2, each matching 6 bases. The CDR3 sequence is 14 residues long. Deletions cut 7 bases from V and 2 bases from J, with 13 bases between. Germline V gives CDR1 WNHNN, CDR2 SYGVQD (reference sequence). CDR3 loop: CASNEGGYTDTQYF. In nucleotides, the CDR3 is TGCGCCAGCAACGAGGGGGGTTACACAGATACGCAGTATTTT.

This chain connects TRBV28 to TRBJ2-2; tentatively, D is TRBD1 (6 bases). The CDR3 has 16 amino acids. The germline V gene has CDR1 MDHEN and CDR2 SYDVKM. The V end lost 4 bases, the J end lost 7 bases, and 19 bases lay between the germline ends. Written as DNA, the CDR3 is TGTGCCAGCAGTTCAATAACGGGACAAAGGGGCGGGGAGCTGTTTTTT. Amino acid sequence: CASSSITGQRGGELFF.

This sequence joins TRBV5-4 and TRBJ2-7; no firm D call. V was clipped by 3 bases and J by 2 bases, with 15 bases between them. Germline-derived CDR1 and CDR2 are SGHNT and YYREEE (reference sequence). The CDR3 runs 15 residues. The CDR3 bases are TGTGCCAGCAGCTCGGACGGCAGTATACCCTACGAGCAGTACTTC. Translated, it gives CASSSDGSIPYEQYF.

The J gene is TRBJ2-1, the V gene TRBV27; 7 bases agree with TRBD1. Germline V gene sequence: CDR1 MNHEY, CDR2 SMNVEV (reference sequence). The CDR3 contains 16 residues. Unmatched junction bases numbered 14, after V lost 5 bases and J lost 7 bases. The CDR3 nucleotides are TGTGCCAGCAGTCTCAAGGCCGACAGGGTGTTGAATGAGCAGTTCTTC. This codes for CASSLKADRVLNEQFF.

This chain joins TRBV11-2 and TRBJ2-2; 11 bases agree with TRBD1. CDR3 length: 17 residues. Looked up from germline, CDR1 is SGHAT and CDR2 is FQNNGV. V lost 0 bases to trimming and J lost 7 bases; unmatched junction nucleotides: 7. For the CDR3, the DNA is TGTGCCAGCAGCTTAGAGTTTGGACAGGGGGCCGGCGGGGAGCTGTTTTTT. Translation: CASSLEFGQGAGGELFF.

V and J are TRBV19 and TRBJ2-1; D is perhaps TRBD2 (6 bases). Trimming cost V 6 bases and J 0 bases, with 9 bases left between them. This CDR3 spans 14 amino acids. Germline V lookup: CDR1 LNHDA, CDR2 SQIVND (reference sequence). Written as DNA, the CDR3 is TGTGCCAGTAGGCTAGCGTCCTCCTACAATGAGCAGTTCTTC. It is translated as CASRLASSYNEQFF.

The chain recombines TRBV19 with TRBJ1-1, with 10 bases lining up with TRBD1. Germline CDR1 and CDR2: LNHDA and SQIVND (reference sequence). This CDR3 comprises 14 residues. With V trimmed by 7 bases and J by 5 bases, 7 bases remained unmatched. The DNA of the CDR3 is TGTGCCAGTATCCAGGGACAGGGGTTAACTGAAGCTTTCTTT. This gives the protein CASIQGQGLTEAFF.

The chain links TRBV19 to TRBJ2-1, with D uncertain. The germline V gene encodes CDR1 LNHDA and CDR2 SQIVND (reference sequence). Trimming left V 2 bases short and J 5 bases short, with 13 bases between. The CDR3 runs 15 residues. DNA of the CDR3: TGTGCCAGTAGTATAATCCCCGGACCAGACAATGAGCAGTTCTTC. It translates to CASSIIPGPDNEQFF.

This clone came up once. The chain uses TRBV30 and TRBJ1-2; D is uncertain. The length of the CDR3 is 12 residues. The V and J ends lost 5 bases and 7 bases respectively, with 14 bases between them. In germline, CDR1 is GTSNPN, CDR2 SVGIG (reference sequence). The DNA for the CDR3 is TGTGCCTGGCAGCGGGTGGGAGGTGGCTACACCTTC. This sequence encodes CAWQRVGGGYTF.

The chain combines TRBV25-1 with TRBJ2-3; tentative D call: TRBD1 (5 bases). The germline V gene has CDR1 MGHDK and CDR2 SYGVNS. Trimming stripped 4 bases from V and 1 base from J, with 9 bases between. The CDR3 has 14 amino acids. CDR3 amino acids: CASSGGKGTDTQYF. CDR3 sequence (DNA): TGTGCCAGCAGTGGGGGCAAGGGCACAGATACGCAGTATTTT.

The CDR3 coding sequence is TGTGCCAGCAGCCCCCTCCCCCCCGGACAGGGGAGCTCGAACACCGGGGAGCTGTTTTTT. It translates to CASSPLPPGQGSSNTGELFF. J is TRBJ2-2 and V is TRBV7-3; 9 bases map to TRBD1. Per the germline V gene, CDR1 is SGHTA and CDR2 is FQGTGA. Unmatched junction bases numbered 16, after V lost 5 bases and J lost 0 bases. The CDR3 has 20 residues. The whole variable domain, filled in from reference TRBV7-3 and TRBJ2-2, reads GAGVSQTPSNKVTEKGKYVELRCDPISGHTALYWYRQSLGQGPEFLIYFQGTGAADDSGLPNDRFFAVRPEGSVSTLKIQRTERGDSAVYLCASSPLPPGQGSSNTGELFFGEGSRLTVL.

This clone was recorded a few times. The rearrangement links TRBV9 to TRBJ2-7; 13 nucleotides align to TRBD2. The V gene end was trimmed by 4 bases and the J gene end by 0 bases; junction bases not matched to a gene: 7. The CDR3 is made up of 17 amino acids. CDR1 SGDLS and CDR2 YYNGEE come from the germline V gene. CDR3: CASSPRTSGGPSYEQYF. The DNA of the CDR3 is TGTGCCAGCAGCCCTCGGACTAGCGGGGGTCCCTCCTACGAGCAGTACTTC.

V and J are TRBV29-1 and TRBJ2-1; D is unresolved. Germline V CDR1 and CDR2: SQVTM, ANQGSEA. The V gene lost 7 bases and the J gene lost 12 bases, with 13 bases spanning the gap. There are 10 residues in the CDR3. CDR3 protein: CSAVGTAQFF. The CDR3 DNA sequence: TGCAGCGCCGTAGGCACGGCGCAGTTCTTC.

V gene TRBV5-4 combines with J gene TRBJ2-2; D may be TRBD1 (6 bases). CDR1 and CDR2 (germline): SGHNT, YYREEE (reference sequence). The V gene lost 2 bases and the J gene lost 3 bases, with 17 bases spanning the gap. The CDR3 sequence is 17 residues long. CDR3 in amino acids: CASSFTGLEFDTGELFF. The CDR3 coding sequence is TGTGCCAGCAGCTTTACAGGGTTGGAGTTTGACACCGGGGAGCTGTTTTTT.

The chain links TRBV7-8 to TRBJ2-7; 8 nucleotides line up with TRBD2. Germline CDR1 reads SGHVS; CDR2 reads FQNEAQ. There are 16 residues in the CDR3. V shed 5 bases and J 3 bases; nucleotides not matched to a gene: 12. The CDR3 is CASSVGASGSFYEQYF. The DNA of the CDR3 is TGTGCCAGCAGCGTAGGAGCTAGCGGGTCCTTCTACGAGCAGTACTTC.

This clone was recorded once. The chain is built from TRBV19 and TRBJ1-5; no clear D gene. V lost 7 bases, J lost 0 bases, and 10 bases lay in between. The CDR3 length is 14 residues. Per germline, CDR1 LNHDA and CDR2 SQIVND (reference sequence). The CDR3: CASTERNSNQPQHF. CDR3 DNA: TGTGCCAGTACCGAGAGAAATAGCAATCAGCCCCAGCATTTT.

This rearrangement joins TRBV19 to TRBJ1-1; D gene unclear. CDR1 is LNHDA, CDR2 SQIVND, per germline (reference sequence). The CDR3 covers 12 residues. The ends were cut back, 2 bases at V and 7 bases at J, with 8 bases in the middle. The CDR3 DNA is TGTGCCAGTAGTATAAACGGTTTTGAAGCTTTCTTT. It translates to CASSINGFEAFF.

This chain uses TRBV11-2 with TRBJ1-6, with D possibly matching TRBD1 (5 bases). The V gene lost 3 bases and the J gene lost 9 bases, with 12 bases spanning the gap. Germline CDR1 SGHAT, CDR2 FQNNGV. The CDR3 has 14 residues. The CDR3 sequence: CASSLGRGGSPLHF. CDR3 coding DNA: TGTGCCAGCAGCTTGGGGCGGGGAGGTTCACCCCTCCACTTT.

The chain recombines TRBV7-9 with TRBJ2-1, with 10 nucleotides matching TRBD2. The CDR3 is 16 residues long. Germline V CDR1 and CDR2: SEHNR, FQNEAQ (reference sequence). The J segment lost 9 bases and the V segment lost 5 bases, leaving 13 bases of the junction unmatched. CDR3 loop: CASSPPTLAGEVEQFF. In DNA form, the CDR3 reads TGTGCCAGCAGCCCCCCCACCCTAGCGGGAGAAGTTGAGCAGTTCTTC. The full variable domain, its missing parts supplied by reference TRBV7-9 and TRBJ2-1, is DTGVSQNPRHKITKRGQNVTFRCDPISEHNRLYWYRQTLGQGPEFLTYFQNEAQLEKSRLLSDRFSAERPKGSFSTLEIQRTEQGDSAMYLCASSPPTLAGEVEQFFGPGTRLTVL.

The chain is built from TRBV27 and TRBJ2-6; D possibly corresponds to TRBD2 (5 bases). The CDR3 contains 16 residues. V dropped 6 bases and J dropped 1 base, with 13 bases sitting between them. The germline CDR1 and CDR2 sequences are MNHEY and SMNVEV (reference sequence). As DNA, the CDR3 is TGTGCCAGCAGCAATAGAGGGTTATCTGGGGCCAACGTCCTGACTTTC. As protein: CASSNRGLSGANVLTF.

This chain uses TRBV19 with TRBJ2-7; tentatively, D is TRBD1 (5 bases). Trimming took off 3 bases at V and 3 bases at J, with 12 bases between the two ends. The CDR3 has 14 residues. Germline V gene lookup returns CDR1 LNHDA and CDR2 SQIVND (reference sequence). The CDR3 nucleotides read TGTGCCAGTAGTATCGGAACAGGCAACTACGAGCAGTACTTC. Protein product: CASSIGTGNYEQYF.

This clone has only one observation. The J gene is TRBJ2-7, the V gene TRBV27; D uncertain. CDR1 is MNHEY and CDR2 is SMNVEV in the germline V gene (reference sequence). The CDR3 is 16 amino acids. V dropped 2 bases and J dropped 3 bases, with 17 bases sitting between them. The CDR3 region has the DNA TGTGCCAGCAGTTTAAACCGATCCCCACTTATCTACGAGCAGTACTTC. This encodes CASSLNRSPLIYEQYF.

The J gene is TRBJ2-5, the V gene TRBV5-1; 9 positions match TRBD2. The CDR3 runs 19 residues. V dropped 4 bases and J dropped 5; count of bases not matched to a gene: 21. Per the germline V gene, CDR1 is SGHRS and CDR2 is YFSETQ. CDR3 residues: CASSLTGIRLREGLETQYF. Here the CDR3 DNA reads TGCGCCAGCAGCCTCACAGGGATAAGATTGCGGGAGGGGTTGGAGACCCAGTACTTC.

This clone was counted a few times. This chain joins TRBV6-5 and TRBJ2-7; 7 bases map to TRBD1. With 2 bases clipped from V and 2 bases from J, the junction kept 6 bases outside the gene matches. In germline, CDR1 is MNHEY, CDR2 SVGAGI. This CDR3 spans 15 amino acids. The CDR3 coding sequence is TGTGCCAGCAGTTACCTGACAGGGAAAACCTACGAGCAGTACTTC. It codes for CASSYLTGKTYEQYF.

The table lists this clone with a count of one. This chain joins TRBV28 and TRBJ2-7; D unclear. Germline V CDR1 and CDR2: MDHEN, SYDVKM. Trimming shortened V by 7 bases and J by 4 bases, and 8 bases separated the two germline ends. The length of the CDR3 is 11 residues. CDR3 sequence (DNA): TGTGCCAGCAAGGCGACGTACGAGCAGTACTTC. This codes for CASKATYEQYF.

As DNA, the CDR3 is TGTGCCAGCAGCTCACGCCGGGACACCCCCACAGATACGCAGTATTTT. This translates into CASSSRRDTPTDTQYF. The chain uses TRBV5-5 and TRBJ2-3, with D possibly being TRBD1 (6 bases). V gave up 3 bases and J gave up 2 bases, with 16 bases separating them. From germline, CDR1 is SGHKS and CDR2 YYEKEE (reference sequence). The CDR3 loop spans 16 amino acids.